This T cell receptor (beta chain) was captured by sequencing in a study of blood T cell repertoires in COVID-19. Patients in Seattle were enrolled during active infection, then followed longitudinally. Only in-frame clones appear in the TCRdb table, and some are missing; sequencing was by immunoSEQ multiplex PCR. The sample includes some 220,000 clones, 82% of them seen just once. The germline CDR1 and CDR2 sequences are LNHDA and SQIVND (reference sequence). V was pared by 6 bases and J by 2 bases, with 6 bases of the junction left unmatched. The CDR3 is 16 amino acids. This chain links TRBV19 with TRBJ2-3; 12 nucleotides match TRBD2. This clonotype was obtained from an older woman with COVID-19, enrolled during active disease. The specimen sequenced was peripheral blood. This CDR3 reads CASSQLAGGPTDTQYF. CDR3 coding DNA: TGTGCCAGTAGCCAACTAGCGGGAGGCCCCACAGATACGCAGTATTTT.